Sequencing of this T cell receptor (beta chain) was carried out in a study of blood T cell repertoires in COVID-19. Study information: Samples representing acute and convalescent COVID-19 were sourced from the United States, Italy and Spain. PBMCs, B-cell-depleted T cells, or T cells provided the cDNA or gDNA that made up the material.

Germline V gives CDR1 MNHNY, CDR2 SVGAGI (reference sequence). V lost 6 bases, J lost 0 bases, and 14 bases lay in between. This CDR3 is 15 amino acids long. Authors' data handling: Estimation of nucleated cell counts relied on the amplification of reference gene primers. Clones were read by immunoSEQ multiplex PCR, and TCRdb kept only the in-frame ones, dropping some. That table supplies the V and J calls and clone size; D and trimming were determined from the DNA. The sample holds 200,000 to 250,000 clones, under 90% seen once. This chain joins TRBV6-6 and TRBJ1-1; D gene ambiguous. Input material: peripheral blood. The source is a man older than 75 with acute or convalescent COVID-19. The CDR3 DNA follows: TGTGCCAGCAGCCCCTCCCGGAGCATGAACACTGAAGCTTTCTTT. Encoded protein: CASSPSRSMNTEAFF.